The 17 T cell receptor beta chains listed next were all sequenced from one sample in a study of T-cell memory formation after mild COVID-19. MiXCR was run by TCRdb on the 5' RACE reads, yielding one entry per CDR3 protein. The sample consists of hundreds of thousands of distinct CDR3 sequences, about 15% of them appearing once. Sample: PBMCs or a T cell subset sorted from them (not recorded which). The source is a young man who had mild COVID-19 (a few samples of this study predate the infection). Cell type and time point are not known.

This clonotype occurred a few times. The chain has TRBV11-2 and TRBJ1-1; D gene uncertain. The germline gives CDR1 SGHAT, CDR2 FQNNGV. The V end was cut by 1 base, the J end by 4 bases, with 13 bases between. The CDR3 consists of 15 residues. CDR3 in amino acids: CASSLVRAQSTEAFF. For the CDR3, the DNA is TGTGCCAGCAGCTTAGTACGGGCCCAGAGCACTGAAGCTTTCTTT.

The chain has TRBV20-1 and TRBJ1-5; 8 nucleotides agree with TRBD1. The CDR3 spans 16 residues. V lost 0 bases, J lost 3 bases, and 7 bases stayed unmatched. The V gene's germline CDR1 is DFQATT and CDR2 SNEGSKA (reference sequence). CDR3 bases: TGCAGTGCTAGAGATTGGGAGGGACAGGCCAATCAGCCCCAGCATTTT. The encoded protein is CSARDWEGQANQPQHF.

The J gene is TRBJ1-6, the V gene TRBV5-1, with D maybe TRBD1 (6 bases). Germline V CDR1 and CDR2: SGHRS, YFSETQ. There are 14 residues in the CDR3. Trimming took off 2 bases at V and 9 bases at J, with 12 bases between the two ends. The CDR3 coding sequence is TGCGCCAGCAGCTTCAACAGGGAGACTTCACCCCTCCACTTT. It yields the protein CASSFNRETSPLHF.

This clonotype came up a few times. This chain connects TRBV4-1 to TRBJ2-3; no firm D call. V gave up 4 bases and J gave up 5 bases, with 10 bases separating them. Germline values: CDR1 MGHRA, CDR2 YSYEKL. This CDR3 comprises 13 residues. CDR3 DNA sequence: TGCGCCAGCAGCCCTCGACTGGAAGATACGCAGTATTTT. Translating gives CASSPRLEDTQYF.

In DNA, the CDR3 is TGTGCCAGCAGCTTAAGAGGACAGGGGGTAGTAGGCGAGCAGTACGTC. It yields the protein CASSLRGQGVVGEQYV. This rearrangement joins TRBV7-2 to TRBJ2-7, with 10 bases fitting TRBD1. V shed 2 bases, J shed 6 bases, and the junction held 10 bases outside the gene matches. This CDR3 is 16 amino acids long. The germline V gene has CDR1 SGHTA and CDR2 FQGNSA.

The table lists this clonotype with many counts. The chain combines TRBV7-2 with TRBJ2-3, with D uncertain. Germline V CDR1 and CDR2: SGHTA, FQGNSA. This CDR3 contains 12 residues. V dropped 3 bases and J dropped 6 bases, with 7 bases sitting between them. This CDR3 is CASSFSSDTQYF. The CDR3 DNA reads TGTGCCAGCAGCTTCTCGAGTGATACGCAGTATTTT.

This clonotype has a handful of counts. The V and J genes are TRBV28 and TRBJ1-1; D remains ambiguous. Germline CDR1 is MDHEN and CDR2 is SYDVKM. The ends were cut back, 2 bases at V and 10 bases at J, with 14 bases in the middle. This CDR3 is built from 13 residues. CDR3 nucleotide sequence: TGTGCCAGCAGTTTACCCGCCGGTCGCGGAGCTTTCTTT. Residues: CASSLPAGRGAFF.

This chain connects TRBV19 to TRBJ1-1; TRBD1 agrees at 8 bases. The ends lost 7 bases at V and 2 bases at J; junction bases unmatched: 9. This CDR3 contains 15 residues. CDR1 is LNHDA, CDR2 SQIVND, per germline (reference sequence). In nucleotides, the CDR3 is TGTGCCAGTAAGAGTCAGGGGGCAGGTAACACTGAAGCTTTCTTT. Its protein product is CASKSQGAGNTEAFF.

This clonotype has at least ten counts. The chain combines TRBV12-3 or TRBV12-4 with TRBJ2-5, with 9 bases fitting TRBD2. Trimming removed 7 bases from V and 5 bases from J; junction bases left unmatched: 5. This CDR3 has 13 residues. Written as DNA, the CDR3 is TGTGCCAGCAACCGGCTAGCGGGGGAGACCCAGTACTTC. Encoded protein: CASNRLAGETQYF.

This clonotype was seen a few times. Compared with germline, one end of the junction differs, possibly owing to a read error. Here the CDR3 reads CASSTLERGHGHF. CDR3 coding DNA: TGTGCCAGTAGTACCCTTGAGCGGGGGCATGGACATTTT. V and J are TRBV19 and TRBJ2-3, with 8 bases matching TRBD2. This CDR3 spans 13 amino acids. The germline V gene encodes CDR1 LNHDA and CDR2 SQIVND (reference sequence).

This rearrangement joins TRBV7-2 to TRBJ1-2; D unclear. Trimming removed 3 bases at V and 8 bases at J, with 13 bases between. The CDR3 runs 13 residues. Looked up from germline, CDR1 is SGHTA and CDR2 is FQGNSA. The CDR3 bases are TGTGCCAGCAGCTTCGCCGGGAAGGAAGGCTACACCTTC. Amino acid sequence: CASSFAGKEGYTF.

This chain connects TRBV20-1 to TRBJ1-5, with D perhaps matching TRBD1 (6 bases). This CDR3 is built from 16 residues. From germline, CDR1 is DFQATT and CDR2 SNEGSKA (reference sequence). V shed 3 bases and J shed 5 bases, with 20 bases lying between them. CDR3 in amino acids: CSARGGAAFPHQPQHF. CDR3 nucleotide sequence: TGCAGTGCTAGGGGGGGGGCGGCTTTTCCTCATCAGCCCCAGCATTTT.

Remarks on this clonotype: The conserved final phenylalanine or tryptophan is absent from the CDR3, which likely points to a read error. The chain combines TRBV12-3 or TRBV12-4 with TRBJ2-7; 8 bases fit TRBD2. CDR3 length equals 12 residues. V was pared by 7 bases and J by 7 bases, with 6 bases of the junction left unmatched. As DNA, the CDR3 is TGTGCCAGCAACCGGGGGGGCCTTGAGCAGTACTTA. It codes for CASNRGGLEQYL.

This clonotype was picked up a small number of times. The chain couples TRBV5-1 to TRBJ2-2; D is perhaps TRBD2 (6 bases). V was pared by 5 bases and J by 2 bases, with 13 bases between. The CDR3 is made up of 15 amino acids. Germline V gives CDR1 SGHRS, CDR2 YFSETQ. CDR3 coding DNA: TGCGCCAGCAGACTGCGGCGGGACAACACCGGGGAGCTGTTTTTT. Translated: CASRLRRDNTGELFF. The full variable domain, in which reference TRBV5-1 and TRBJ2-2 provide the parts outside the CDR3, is KAGVTQTPRYLIKTRGQQVTLSCSPISGHRSVSWYQQTPGQGLQFLFEYFSETQRNKGNFPGRFSGRQFSNSRSEMNVSTLELGDSALYLCASRLRRDNTGELFFGEGSRLTVL.

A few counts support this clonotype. The CDR3 nucleotides read TGTGCCAGCAGCCCAAACCAGAACTCCCGGGGAAAACTGTTTTTT. Amino acid sequence: CASSPNQNSRGKLFF. The rearrangement uses TRBV7-9 and TRBJ1-4; D is unresolved. The CDR3 is 15 residues long. V was shortened by 5 bases and J by 10 bases, with 20 bases between the two germline ends. Germline V lookup: CDR1 SEHNR, CDR2 FQNEAQ (reference sequence).

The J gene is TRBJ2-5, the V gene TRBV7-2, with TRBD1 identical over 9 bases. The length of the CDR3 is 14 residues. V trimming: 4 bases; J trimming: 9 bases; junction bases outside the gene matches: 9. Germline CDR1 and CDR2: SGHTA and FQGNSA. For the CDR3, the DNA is TGTGCCAGCAGCTCGGGACAGGGAACGGGGTCCCAGTACTTC. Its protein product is CASSSGQGTGSQYF.

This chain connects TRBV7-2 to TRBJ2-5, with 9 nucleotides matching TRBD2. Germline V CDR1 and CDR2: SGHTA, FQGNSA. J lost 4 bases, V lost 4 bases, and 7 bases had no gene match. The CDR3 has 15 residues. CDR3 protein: CASSWSGGPGETQYF. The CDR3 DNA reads TGTGCCAGCAGCTGGAGCGGGGGGCCGGGAGAGACCCAGTACTTC.